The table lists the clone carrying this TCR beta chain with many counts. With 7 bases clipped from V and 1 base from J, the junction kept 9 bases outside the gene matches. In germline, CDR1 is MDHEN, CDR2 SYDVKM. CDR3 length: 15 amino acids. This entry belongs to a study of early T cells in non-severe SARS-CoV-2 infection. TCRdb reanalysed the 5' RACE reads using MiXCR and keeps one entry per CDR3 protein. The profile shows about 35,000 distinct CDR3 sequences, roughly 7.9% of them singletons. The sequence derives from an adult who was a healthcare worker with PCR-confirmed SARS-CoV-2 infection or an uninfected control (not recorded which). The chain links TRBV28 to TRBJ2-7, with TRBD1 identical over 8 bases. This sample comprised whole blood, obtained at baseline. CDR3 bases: TGTGCCAGCACCCAGGACAGGGTTAATTCCTACGAGCAGTACTTC. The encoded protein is CASTQDRVNSYEQYF.